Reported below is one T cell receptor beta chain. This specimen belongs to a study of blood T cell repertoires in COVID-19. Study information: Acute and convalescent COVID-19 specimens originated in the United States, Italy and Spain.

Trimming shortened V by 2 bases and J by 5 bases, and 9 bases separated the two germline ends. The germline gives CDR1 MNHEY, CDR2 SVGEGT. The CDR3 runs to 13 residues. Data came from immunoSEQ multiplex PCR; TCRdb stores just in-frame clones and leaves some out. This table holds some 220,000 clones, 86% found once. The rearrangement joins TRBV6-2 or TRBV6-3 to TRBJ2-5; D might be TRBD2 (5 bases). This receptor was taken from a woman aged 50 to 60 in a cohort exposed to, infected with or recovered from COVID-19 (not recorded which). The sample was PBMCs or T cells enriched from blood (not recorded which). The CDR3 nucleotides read TGTGCCAGCAGTTACGAGCGAGGGGAGACCCAGTACTTC. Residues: CASSYERGETQYF.